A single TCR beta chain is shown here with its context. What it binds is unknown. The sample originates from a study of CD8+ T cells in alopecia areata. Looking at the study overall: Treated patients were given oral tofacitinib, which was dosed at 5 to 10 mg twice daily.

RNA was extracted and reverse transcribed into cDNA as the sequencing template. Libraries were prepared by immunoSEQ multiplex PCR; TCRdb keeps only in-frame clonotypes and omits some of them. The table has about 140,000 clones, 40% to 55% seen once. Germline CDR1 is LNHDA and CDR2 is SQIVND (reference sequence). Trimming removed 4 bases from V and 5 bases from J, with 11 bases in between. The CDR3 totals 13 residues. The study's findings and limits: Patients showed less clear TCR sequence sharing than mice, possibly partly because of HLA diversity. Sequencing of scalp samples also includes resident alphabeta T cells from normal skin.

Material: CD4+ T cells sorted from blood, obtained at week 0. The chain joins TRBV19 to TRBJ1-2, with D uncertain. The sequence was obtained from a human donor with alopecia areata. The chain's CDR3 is CASSTEVGYGYTF. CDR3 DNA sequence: TGTGCCAGTAGTACCGAGGTGGGATATGGCTACACCTTC.